The rows below give T cell receptor beta chains drawn from one sample of a study of blood T cell repertoires in COVID-19. Here immunoSEQ multiplex PCR was the method, and the copy in TCRdb shows in-frame clones only, minus some. The sample yields hundreds of thousands of clones, just under 90% seen once. Sequencing input: PBMCs or T cells enriched from blood (not recorded which). The source is a man aged 25 to 40 who had recovered from COVID-19. The CDR3 runs from the conserved cysteine through the conserved F or W. The D gene is left open where the match is weak. Expanded clones get a size class; other rows say once, few or many, or leave the size out.

CDR3 protein: CASSRGQGGYEQYF
CDR3 DNA: TGCGCCAGCAGCCGGGGACAGGGGGGGTACGAGCAGTACTTC
D gene: TRBD1
V gene: TRBV5-1
J gene: TRBJ2-7
clone size: .

CDR3 protein: CASSPWAQASSGNTIYF
CDR3 DNA: TGTGCCAGCAGCCCCTGGGCGCAGGCGTCCTCTGGAAACACCATATATTTT
D gene: .
V gene: TRBV9
J gene: TRBJ1-3
clone size: .

CDR3 protein: CASSIADRRTLFTEAFF
CDR3 DNA: TGTGCCAGTAGTATAGCGGACAGAAGAACCTTGTTCACTGAAGCTTTCTTT
D gene: .
V gene: TRBV19
J gene: TRBJ1-1
clone size: few

CDR3 protein: CATSRAGTKNEKLFF
CDR3 DNA: TGTGCCACCAGCAGGGCCGGGACAAAAAATGAAAAACTGTTTTTT
D gene: .
V gene: TRBV15
J gene: TRBJ1-4
clone size: .

CDR3 protein: CATSRHRGVTEAFF
CDR3 DNA: TGTGCCACCAGCAGGCACAGGGGTGTGACTGAAGCTTTCTTT
D gene: TRBD1
V gene: TRBV15
J gene: TRBJ1-1
clone size: .

CDR3 protein: CASSLVGRAIGNEKLFF
CDR3 DNA: TGTGCCAGCAGCTTAGTTGGGAGGGCGATCGGTAATGAAAAACTGTTTTTT
D gene: .
V gene: TRBV7-2
J gene: TRBJ1-4
clone size: .

CDR3 protein: CASRKRFPGRDTSSGANVLTF
CDR3 DNA: TGTGCCAGCAGGAAACGGTTTCCTGGTCGGGACACTTCCTCTGGGGCCAACGTCCTGACTTTC
D gene: .
V gene: TRBV3-1/TRBV3-2
J gene: TRBJ2-6
clone size: .

CDR3 protein: CASSVVEGAAYEQYF
CDR3 DNA: TGTGCCAGCAGCGTAGTGGAGGGGGCGGCCTACGAGCAGTACTTC
D gene: .
V gene: TRBV9
J gene: TRBJ2-7
clone size: once

CDR3 protein: CASNGRAASQEQFF
CDR3 DNA: TGTGCCAGCAACGGGAGGGCCGCTTCCCAGGAGCAGTTCTTC
D gene: TRBD2
V gene: TRBV28
J gene: TRBJ2-1
clone size: .

CDR3 protein: CSVVANYRGLYGYTF
CDR3 DNA: TGCAGCGTTGTCGCAAATTACAGGGGGCTCTATGGCTACACCTTC
D gene: TRBD1
V gene: TRBV29-1
J gene: TRBJ1-2
clone size: .

CDR3 protein: CASSGEGQIRYGYTF
CDR3 DNA: TGTGCCAGTAGTGGAGAGGGACAGATACGCTATGGCTACACCTTC
D gene: TRBD1
V gene: TRBV19
J gene: TRBJ1-2
clone size: .

CDR3 protein: CASRPRDFSGYTF
CDR3 DNA: TGTGCCAGCAGACCCCGGGACTTCTCTGGCTACACCTTC
D gene: .
V gene: TRBV6-5
J gene: TRBJ1-2
clone size: once

CDR3 protein: CSVVGGASYEQYF
CDR3 DNA: TGCAGCGTTGTAGGGGGCGCTTCCTACGAGCAGTACTTC
D gene: TRBD1
V gene: TRBV29-1
J gene: TRBJ2-7
clone size: .

CDR3 protein: CASSKIPRGDEQFF
CDR3 DNA: TGTGCCAGCAGCAAAATTCCTAGGGGTGATGAGCAGTTCTTC
D gene: .
V gene: TRBV7-2
J gene: TRBJ2-1
clone size: .

CDR3 protein: CASSLLGQADTQYF
CDR3 DNA: TGTGCCAGCAGTTTACTGGGACAGGCAGATACGCAGTATTTT
D gene: TRBD1
V gene: TRBV28
J gene: TRBJ2-3
clone size: .

CDR3 protein: CASCAGAILGTQYF
CDR3 DNA: TGCGCCAGCTGTGCGGGAGCTATCCTTGGTACGCAGTATTTT
D gene: TRBD2
V gene: TRBV10-2
J gene: TRBJ2-3
clone size: .

CDR3 protein: CASSVGGGSSYSPLHF
CDR3 DNA: TGTGCCAGCAGCGTGGGAGGGGGCTCCTCTTATTCACCCCTCCACTTT
D gene: TRBD1
V gene: TRBV5-4
J gene: TRBJ1-6
clone size: few

CDR3 protein: CASSRRQVSNQPQHF
CDR3 DNA: TGTGCCAGCAGCAGAAGACAGGTTAGCAATCAGCCCCAGCATTTT
D gene: .
V gene: TRBV5-6
J gene: TRBJ1-5
clone size: .

CDR3 protein: CASSIRAGTQETQYF
CDR3 DNA: TGTGCCAGTAGTATCAGGGCAGGTACCCAAGAGACCCAGTACTTC
D gene: .
V gene: TRBV19
J gene: TRBJ2-5
clone size: .

CDR3 protein: CASSPLTSGRYNEQFF
CDR3 DNA: TGTGCCAGCAGCCCCTTGACTAGCGGGAGGTACAATGAGCAGTTCTTC
D gene: TRBD2
V gene: TRBV7-9
J gene: TRBJ2-1
clone size: .

CDR3 protein: CASETSTDTQYF
CDR3 DNA: TGTGCCAGCGAGACAAGCACAGATACGCAGTATTTT
D gene: .
V gene: TRBV28
J gene: TRBJ2-3
clone size: .

CDR3 protein: CASKQGASEKLFF
CDR3 DNA: TGTGCCAGCAAACAGGGAGCCAGTGAAAAACTGTTTTTT
D gene: .
V gene: TRBV27
J gene: TRBJ1-4
clone size: .

CDR3 protein: CSVAKDRGIDEQFF
CDR3 DNA: TGCAGCGTTGCAAAGGACAGGGGCATCGATGAGCAGTTCTTC
D gene: TRBD1
V gene: TRBV29-1
J gene: TRBJ2-1
clone size: .

CDR3 protein: CASSLGLGDTGELFF
CDR3 DNA: TGTGCCAGCAGCTTAGGTTTGGGAGACACCGGGGAGCTGTTTTTT
D gene: .
V gene: TRBV7-9
J gene: TRBJ2-2
clone size: .

CDR3 protein: CARSLHRMNTEAFF
CDR3 DNA: TGTGCCAGAAGCTTACACCGAATGAACACTGAAGCTTTCTTT
D gene: .
V gene: TRBV5-3
J gene: TRBJ1-1
clone size: .

CDR3 protein: CASSPTSGAYNEQFF
CDR3 DNA: TGCGCCAGCAGCCCTACGAGCGGGGCGTACAATGAGCAGTTCTTC
D gene: TRBD2
V gene: TRBV5-1
J gene: TRBJ2-1
clone size: .

CDR3 protein: CASSPLQGYTEAFF
CDR3 DNA: TGTGCCAGCTCACCACTACAGGGGTACACTGAAGCTTTCTTT
D gene: TRBD1
V gene: TRBV18
J gene: TRBJ1-1
clone size: .

CDR3 protein: CSVSRDWQQYF
CDR3 DNA: TGCAGCGTTTCACGGGACTGGCAGCAGTACTTC
D gene: .
V gene: TRBV29-1
J gene: TRBJ2-7
clone size: .

CDR3 protein: CSAFLEGTQYF
CDR3 DNA: TGCAGTGCATTCCTAGAAGGCACGCAGTATTTT
D gene: .
V gene: TRBV20-1
J gene: TRBJ2-3
clone size: few

CDR3 protein: CASSPLVAGGYNEQFF
CDR3 DNA: TGTGCCAGCTCACCACTGGTAGCGGGAGGCTACAATGAGCAGTTCTTC
D gene: TRBD2
V gene: TRBV18
J gene: TRBJ2-1
clone size: .

CDR3 protein: CAIRGTGIGSYEQYF
CDR3 DNA: TGTGCCATCAGGGGAACAGGGATCGGGTCCTACGAGCAGTACTTC
D gene: .
V gene: TRBV10-3
J gene: TRBJ2-7
clone size: .

CDR3 protein: CASAFDSNQPQHF
CDR3 DNA: TGTGCCAGCGCGTTCGATAGCAATCAGCCCCAGCATTTT
D gene: .
V gene: TRBV18
J gene: TRBJ1-5
clone size: .

CDR3 protein: CASRIQGLDTGELFF
CDR3 DNA: TGTGCCAGCAGAATACAGGGGTTAGACACCGGGGAGCTGTTTTTT
D gene: TRBD1
V gene: TRBV6-5
J gene: TRBJ2-2
clone size: .

CDR3 protein: CASSSDRNQPQHF
CDR3 DNA: TGTGCCAGCAGTTCGGACAGGAATCAGCCCCAGCATTTT
D gene: TRBD1
V gene: TRBV27
J gene: TRBJ1-5
clone size: .

CDR3 protein: CASRPTGAYGYTF
CDR3 DNA: TGTGCCAGCAGACCTACAGGGGCCTATGGCTACACCTTC
D gene: TRBD1
V gene: TRBV12-3/TRBV12-4
J gene: TRBJ1-2
clone size: .

CDR3 protein: CASSKLAGVGDTQYF
CDR3 DNA: TGTGCCAGTAGTAAACTAGCGGGAGTAGGAGATACGCAGTATTTT
D gene: TRBD2
V gene: TRBV19
J gene: TRBJ2-3
clone size: .

CDR3 protein: CASSPYRGPNYGYTF
CDR3 DNA: TGTGCCAGCAGCCCTTACAGGGGCCCTAACTATGGCTACACCTTC
D gene: TRBD1
V gene: TRBV5-4
J gene: TRBJ1-2
clone size: .

CDR3 protein: CASSKRQTYEQYF
CDR3 DNA: TGTGCCAGCAGCAAGAGGCAGACGTACGAGCAGTACTTC
D gene: .
V gene: TRBV7-2
J gene: TRBJ2-7
clone size: .

CDR3 protein: CASSLELLGKGRYEQYF
CDR3 DNA: TGTGCCAGCAGCTTAGAGTTGTTGGGGAAAGGGAGATACGAGCAGTACTTC
D gene: .
V gene: TRBV7-2
J gene: TRBJ2-7
clone size: .

CDR3 protein: CASSFRANTEAFF
CDR3 DNA: TGCGCCAGCAGTTTCAGGGCGAACACTGAAGCTTTCTTT
D gene: .
V gene: TRBV10-1
J gene: TRBJ1-1
clone size: .

CDR3 protein: CASSQVDTEAFF
CDR3 DNA: TGTGCCAGCAGCCAAGTAGACACTGAAGCTTTCTTT
D gene: .
V gene: TRBV3-1/TRBV3-2
J gene: TRBJ1-1
clone size: .

CDR3 protein: CASSPTSGGVTPNEQFF
CDR3 DNA: TGTGCCAGCAGTCCCACTAGCGGGGGGGTCACCCCCAATGAGCAGTTCTTC
D gene: TRBD2
V gene: TRBV6-6
J gene: TRBJ2-1
clone size: few

CDR3 protein: CASSDPSGNFGELFF
CDR3 DNA: TGTGCCAGCAGCGACCCTAGCGGGAATTTCGGGGAGCTGTTTTTT
D gene: TRBD2
V gene: TRBV9
J gene: TRBJ2-2
clone size: .

CDR3 protein: CASSIDPPGTGIQYF
CDR3 DNA: TGTGCCAGTAGTATAGACCCCCCAGGGACAGGCATTCAGTACTTC
D gene: TRBD1
V gene: TRBV19
J gene: TRBJ2-4
clone size: .

CDR3 protein: CASSLASQGWGSPLHF
CDR3 DNA: TGTGCCAGCAGTTTAGCTTCACAGGGATGGGGATCACCCCTCCACTTT
D gene: .
V gene: TRBV27
J gene: TRBJ1-6
clone size: .

CDR3 protein: CASSEGQNTEAFF
CDR3 DNA: TGTGCCAGCAGCGAGGGACAGAACACTGAAGCTTTCTTT
D gene: .
V gene: TRBV27
J gene: TRBJ1-1
clone size: .

CDR3 protein: CASSKSSVRDSSFDSNQPQHF
CDR3 DNA: TGTGCCAGCAGCAAATCTAGTGTCCGGGACAGCTCATTCGATAGCAATCAGCCCCAGCATTTT
D gene: .
V gene: TRBV21-1
J gene: TRBJ1-5
clone size: .

CDR3 protein: CASSLAYSGTFNYGYTF
CDR3 DNA: TGTGCCAGCAGCTTAGCTTACTCCGGGACTTTTAACTATGGCTACACCTTC
D gene: .
V gene: TRBV7-2
J gene: TRBJ1-2
clone size: .

CDR3 protein: CASSQHTYTDTQYF
CDR3 DNA: TGTGCCAGCAGCCAACATACATACACAGATACGCAGTATTTT
D gene: .
V gene: TRBV14
J gene: TRBJ2-3
clone size: .